The clone carrying this T cell receptor beta chain has just a few counts. The antigen is unknown. The V and J ends lost 6 bases and 5 bases, in that order; junction bases with no gene match: 7. There are 14 residues in the CDR3. From germline, CDR1 is KGHSH and CDR2 LQKENI. These data belong to a study of beta chain features in type 1 diabetes. Study-wide results and caveats: People with Type 1 diabetes carried modestly yet significantly shorter TCRB CDR3s in all four CD4+ subsets. Sampled from patients, naive, central memory and Treg TCRB repertoires appeared more similar than those sampled from healthy donors.

Sequencing targeted expressed TCRB transcripts, as all isolated RNA had been reverse transcribed. Method: immunoSEQ multiplex PCR; TCRdb's copy keeps in-frame clones and lacks some. The sample consists of about 700,000 clones, around 15% of them appearing once. It was via CD45RO/CCR7/CD25/CD127/CD95/CD27 that CD4+ naive, central memory, regulatory and stem cell-like memory cells were sorted. This TCR derives from a man aged 18 to 30 with type 1 diabetes. Sequenced sample: naive CD4+ T cells from blood. This sequence joins TRBV18 and TRBJ2-4, with 7 bases matching TRBD2. The CDR3 DNA reads TGTGCCAGCTCTACCGACAGCGGGGAAAACATTCAGTACTTC. This sequence encodes CASSTDSGENIQYF.